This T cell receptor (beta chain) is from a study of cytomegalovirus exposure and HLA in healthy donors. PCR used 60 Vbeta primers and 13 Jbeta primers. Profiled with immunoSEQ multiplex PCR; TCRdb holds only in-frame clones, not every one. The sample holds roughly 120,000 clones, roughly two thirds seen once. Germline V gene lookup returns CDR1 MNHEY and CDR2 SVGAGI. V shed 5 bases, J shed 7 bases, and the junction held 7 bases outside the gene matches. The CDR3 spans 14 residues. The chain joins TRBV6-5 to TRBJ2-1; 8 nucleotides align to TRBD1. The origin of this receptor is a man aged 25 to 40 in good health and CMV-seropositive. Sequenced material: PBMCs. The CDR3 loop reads CASSDVQGANEQFF. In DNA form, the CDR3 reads TGTGCCAGCAGTGACGTCCAGGGGGCAAATGAGCAGTTCTTC.